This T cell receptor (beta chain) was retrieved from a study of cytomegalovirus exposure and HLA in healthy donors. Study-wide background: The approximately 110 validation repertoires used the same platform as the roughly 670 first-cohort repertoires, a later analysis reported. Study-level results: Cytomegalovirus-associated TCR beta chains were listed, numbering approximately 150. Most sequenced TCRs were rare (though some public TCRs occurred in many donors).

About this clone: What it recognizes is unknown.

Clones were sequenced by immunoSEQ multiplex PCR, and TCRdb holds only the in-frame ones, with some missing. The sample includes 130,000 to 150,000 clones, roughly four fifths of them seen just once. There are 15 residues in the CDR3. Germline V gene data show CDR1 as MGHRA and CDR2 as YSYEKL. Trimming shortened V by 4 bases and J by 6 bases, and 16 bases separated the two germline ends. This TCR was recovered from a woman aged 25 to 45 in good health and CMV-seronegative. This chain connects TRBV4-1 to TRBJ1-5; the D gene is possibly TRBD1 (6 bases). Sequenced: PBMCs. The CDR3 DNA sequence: TGCGCCAGCAGCCTGACAGGCCTCGTTGTTCAGCCCCAGCATTTT. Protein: CASSLTGLVVQPQHF.